This T cell receptor beta chain was documented in a study of blood T cell repertoires in COVID-19. Only in-frame clones appear in the TCRdb table, and some are missing; sequencing was by immunoSEQ multiplex PCR. The sample has over 400,000 clones; roughly 88% are singletons. Only one count was recorded for this clone. Sequenced sample: peripheral blood. The TCR originated in a human donor in a cohort sampled during active COVID-19.

CDR3 protein: CASAGASGSRDTQYF. The DNA for the CDR3 is TGTGCCAGCGCAGGGGCTAGCGGGAGTCGGGATACGCAGTATTTT. This chain connects TRBV3-1 (or the pseudogene TRBV3-2) to TRBJ2-3; TRBD2 matches 10 bases. The junction had 11 bases not matched to a gene; V was cut back by 8 bases and J by 6 bases. The CDR3 totals 15 residues. CDR1 is LGHDT and CDR2 is YNNKEL in the germline V gene (reference sequence).